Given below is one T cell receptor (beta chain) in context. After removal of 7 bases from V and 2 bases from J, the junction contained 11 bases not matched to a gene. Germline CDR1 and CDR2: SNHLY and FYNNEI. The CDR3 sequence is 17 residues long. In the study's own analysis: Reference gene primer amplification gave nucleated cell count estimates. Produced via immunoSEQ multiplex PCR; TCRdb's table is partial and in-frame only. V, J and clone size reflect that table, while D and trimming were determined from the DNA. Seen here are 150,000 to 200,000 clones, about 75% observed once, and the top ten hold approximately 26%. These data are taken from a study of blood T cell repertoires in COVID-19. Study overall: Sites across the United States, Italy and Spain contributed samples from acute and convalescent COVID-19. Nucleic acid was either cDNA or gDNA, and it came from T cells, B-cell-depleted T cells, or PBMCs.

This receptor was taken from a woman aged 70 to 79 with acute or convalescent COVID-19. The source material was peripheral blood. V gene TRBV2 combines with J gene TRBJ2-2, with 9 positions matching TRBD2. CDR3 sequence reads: CASKKGRREGNTGELFF. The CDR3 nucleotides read TGTGCCAGCAAAAAAGGTCGGCGGGAGGGCAACACCGGGGAGCTGTTTTTT.